This TCR beta chain was profiled in a study of radiation and T cells in renal cell carcinoma. In the study overall: Nephrectomy followed 15 Gy stereotactic body radiation by 4 weeks.

Generated by immunoSEQ multiplex PCR, the TCRdb table keeps only in-frame clones and is missing some. The sample consists of 120,000 to 150,000 clones, about 85% of them appearing once. For this clone: The antigen is unknown.

Findings of the study overall: From baseline, blood top tumor clonotypes peaked at 2 weeks post-radiation. No pretreatment tumor biopsies were available for baseline clonotypes.

Indicated time point: baseline pretreatment blood. The treatment: 15 Gy SBRT to primary tumor, nephrectomy 4 weeks later. After SBRT, blood was collected at 2 and 4 weeks, plus baseline. This sequence originates from a woman in her sixties or seventies with renal cell carcinoma. Material: blood, obtained from a patient whose treatment included radiotherapy and nephrectomy.

In DNA, the CDR3 is TGCAGTGCTAGAGAGGGCTACACCTTC. Its translation: CSAREGYTF. The chain recombines TRBV20-1 with TRBJ1-2; D gene ambiguous. The CDR3 covers 9 residues. Trimming left V 0 bases short and J 8 bases short, with 1 base between. Per the germline V gene, CDR1 is DFQATT and CDR2 is SNEGSKA (reference sequence).